This T cell receptor beta chain was recovered during a study of OX40 agonist ivuxolimab in advanced cancers. Profiling relied on immunoSEQ multiplex PCR, and the TCRdb table lists in-frame clones only, not all of them. The sample contains about 82,000 clones, 80% to 90% of which appear only once. Findings of the study overall: Among the least clonally expanded were partial responders at 0.1-3.0 mg/kg. Clonal expansion from baseline to week 6 occurred in both CD4+ and CD8+ T cells.

The germline V gene has CDR1 SGHRS and CDR2 YFSETQ. This CDR3 contains 15 residues. With 5 bases removed from V and 0 bases from J, the gap between germline ends came to 12 bases. This clone was observed once. What it binds is unknown. This sequence joins TRBV5-1 and TRBJ2-1; possible D gene TRBD1, 6 bases. The TCR sequence derives from an adult with an advanced solid tumor such as melanoma, head and neck, liver or kidney cancer. This material consisted of CD4+ or CD8+ T cells sorted from blood, taken in a trial of the OX40 agonist ivuxolimab. CDR3 DNA sequence: TGCGCCAGCAGTTTTAGGACAGACTCCTACAATGAGCAGTTCTTC. Translation: CASSFRTDSYNEQFF.